One sample yielded the 19 T cell receptor beta chains listed below, sequenced in a study of shared clonotypes between healthy human individuals. The data were produced by immunoSEQ multiplex PCR, yet TCRdb's version contains in-frame clones alone and is incomplete. The sample holds about 490,000 clones, about 79% seen once. Sequenced: PBMCs. The receptors come from a woman aged 40 to 55 in good health. Some clones in this sample may be carry-over from other donors' samples.

The rearrangement uses TRBV6-5 and TRBJ2-2; 8 bases fit TRBD2. After removal of 7 bases from V and 4 bases from J, the junction contained 5 bases not matched to a gene. Germline V gene sequence: CDR1 MNHEY, CDR2 SVGAGI. CDR3 length: 14 residues. The CDR3 nucleotides are TGTGCCAGCACCGGGACTAGGCGCACCGGGGAGCTGTTTTTT. The encoded protein is CASTGTRRTGELFF.

In this sample, this clone turned up a few times. The chain couples TRBV19 to TRBJ2-5, with TRBD2 identical over 8 bases. Germline V lookup: CDR1 LNHDA, CDR2 SQIVND (reference sequence). This CDR3 has 14 residues. The V and J ends lost 3 bases and 2 bases, in that order; junction bases with no gene match: 2. CDR3 protein: CASSMAGGQETQYF. The CDR3 nucleotides read TGTGCCAGTAGTATGGCGGGAGGACAAGAGACCCAGTACTTC.

This rearrangement joins TRBV5-1 to TRBJ2-1; D is unclear. The CDR3 sequence is 15 residues long. Germline CDR1 reads SGHRS; CDR2 reads YFSETQ. V was cut by 7 bases and J by 4 bases, with 18 bases left in between. The CDR3 region has the DNA TGCGCCAGCGGATTGGGCGGAAATACATACAATGAGCAGTTCTTC. Translated: CASGLGGNTYNEQFF.

This clone was counted between two and nine times. This chain joins TRBV6-1 and TRBJ2-7; possible D gene TRBD1, 6 bases. Trimming removed 6 bases from V and 7 bases from J, with 22 bases in between. Per germline, CDR1 MNHNS and CDR2 SASEGT. The CDR3 extends over 15 amino acids. The CDR3 loop reads CASRMNRVGLGEQYF. CDR3 DNA: TGTGCCAGCAGGATGAACAGGGTCGGATTGGGGGAGCAGTACTTC.

The chain uses TRBV25-1 and TRBJ2-3; 8 nucleotides align to TRBD2. CDR1 is MGHDK, CDR2 SYGVNS, per germline. V lost 0 bases, J lost 3 bases, and 5 bases stayed unmatched. This CDR3 contains 16 residues. This CDR3 is CASSEYMAGGTDTQYF. CDR3 in DNA: TGTGCCAGCAGTGAATATATGGCGGGGGGTACAGATACGCAGTATTTT.

The chain couples TRBV28 to TRBJ2-7, with TRBD1 identical over 9 bases. From germline, CDR1 is MDHEN and CDR2 SYDVKM. The CDR3 is 14 amino acids. Trimming took 6 bases from V and 5 from J; bases not matched to a gene: 8. The CDR3 here is CASSLRTGADEQYF. The CDR3 DNA sequence: TGTGCCAGCAGCCTACGGACAGGGGCCGACGAGCAGTACTTC.

Notes on this clone: A much larger clonotype is one base distant, so this may be a read error. The gene calls are TRBV2 and TRBJ2-3; TRBD2 matches at 13 bases. Trimming took 4 bases from V and 3 from J; bases not matched to a gene: 1. CDR1 is SNHLY and CDR2 is FYNNEI in the germline V gene. CDR3 length equals 15 residues. CDR3 DNA: TGTGCCAGCAGTGGACTAGCGGGAGGAACAGATACGCAGTATTTT. Protein product: CASSGLAGGTDTQYF.

This clone showed up many times. The chain uses TRBV5-3 and TRBJ1-1; 7 bases align to TRBD1. TRBV5-3 is reported as an ORF; its role is uncertain. CDR3 length equals 15 residues. The ends lost 4 bases at V and 6 bases at J; junction bases unmatched: 12. Here the CDR3 DNA reads TGTGCCAGAAGCCTATTAGACAGGGCGTGGGCTGAAGCTTTCTTT. As protein: CARSLLDRAWAEAFF.

This rearrangement joins TRBV7-9 to TRBJ2-3; TRBD2 agrees at 11 bases. Trimming took 8 bases from V and 6 from J; bases not matched to a gene: 10. The CDR3 length is 15 residues. The germline V gene has CDR1 SEHNR and CDR2 FQNEAQ (reference sequence). The CDR3 loop reads CASGSSGRPTDTQYF. DNA of the CDR3: TGTGCCAGCGGATCTAGCGGGAGGCCCACGGATACGCAGTATTTT.

This clone was detected once. In the same sample, other DNA sequences code for this CDR3. This chain connects TRBV30 to TRBJ2-5; 12 bases are shared with TRBD1. Germline-derived CDR1 and CDR2 are GTSNPN and SVGIG (reference sequence). The CDR3 sequence is 13 residues long. The J segment lost 4 bases and the V segment lost 8 bases, leaving 5 bases of the junction unmatched. The CDR3 DNA follows: TGTGCCGCGGGGACAGGGGGCGTAGAGACCCAGTACTTC. It is translated as CAAGTGGVETQYF.

This clone was seen a few times. The CDR3 here is CASSEGAGGQETQYF. CDR3 sequence (DNA): TGTGCCAGCAGTGAGGGTGCGGGAGGGCAAGAGACCCAGTACTTC. This chain joins TRBV6-4 and TRBJ2-5, with 9 bases fitting TRBD2. CDR1 and CDR2 (germline): MRHNA, SNTAGT. Losses at the gene ends were 3 bases for V and 2 bases for J; bases not matched to a gene: 4. The length of the CDR3 is 15 residues.

The rearrangement links TRBV7-2 to TRBJ1-1; D gene uncertain. The germline CDR1 and CDR2 sequences are SGHTA and FQGNSA. V gave up 3 bases and J gave up 4 bases, with 9 bases separating them. This CDR3 is built from 13 residues. CDR3 sequence reads: CASSFRRGTEAFF. The CDR3, as DNA: TGTGCCAGCAGCTTCCGACGAGGCACTGAAGCTTTCTTT.

The chain carries TRBV7-9 and TRBJ1-2, with D possibly being TRBD1 (6 bases). Germline-derived CDR1 and CDR2 are SEHNR and FQNEAQ (reference sequence). Trimming took off 0 bases at V and 6 bases at J, with 14 bases between the two ends. The CDR3 is 15 amino acids. The CDR3 here is CASSLALRGADGYTF. The CDR3 DNA follows: TGTGCCAGCAGCTTAGCCCTCAGGGGCGCGGATGGCTACACCTTC.

This clone has only one observation. The chain carries TRBV7-2 and TRBJ2-5; 8 bases are a match to TRBD2. The trim removed 4 bases at V and 4 bases at J, leaving 8 bases unmatched. The CDR3 consists of 15 residues. Germline values: CDR1 SGHTA, CDR2 FQGNSA. CDR3 residues: CASSSGGIRGETQYF. The DNA of the CDR3 is TGTGCCAGCAGCTCGGGGGGGATACGAGGAGAGACCCAGTACTTC.

The genes are TRBV5-1 and TRBJ2-3, with no clear D. Trimming removed 5 bases from V and 2 bases from J, with 12 bases in between. The CDR3 contains 14 residues. Germline values: CDR1 SGHRS, CDR2 YFSETQ. The CDR3: CASRELGYTDTQYF. CDR3 DNA sequence: TGCGCCAGCAGGGAACTGGGCTACACAGATACGCAGTATTTT.

The V and J genes are TRBV5-1 and TRBJ2-3; D not certain. CDR1 and CDR2 from the germline V gene are SGHRS and YFSETQ. This CDR3 comprises 15 residues. V was clipped by 3 bases and J by 7 bases, with 18 bases between them. The CDR3 here is CASSSREDAQNTQYF. CDR3 nucleotide sequence: TGCGCCAGCAGCTCGAGAGAGGATGCTCAAAATACGCAGTATTTT.

This clone was found once. V gene TRBV4-1 combines with J gene TRBJ2-1; 13 nucleotides line up with TRBD2. This CDR3 has 17 amino acids. The J segment lost 6 bases and the V segment lost 1 base, leaving 6 bases of the junction unmatched. Germline-derived CDR1 and CDR2 are MGHRA and YSYEKL. CDR3 sequence (DNA): TGCGCCAGCAGCCAAGGGACTAGCGGGAGTCCCTCCAATGAGCAGTTCTTC. Translating it yields CASSQGTSGSPSNEQFF.

The V gene is TRBV2, the J gene TRBJ2-2, with 7 positions matching TRBD2. J gave up 3 bases and V 4 bases, and 5 bases lay outside the gene matches. Germline CDR1 SNHLY, CDR2 FYNNEI. CDR3 length: 15 residues. The DNA for the CDR3 is TGTGCCAGCAGTGTCGGGGGGTTTGACACCGGGGAGCTGTTTTTT. Translating it yields CASSVGGFDTGELFF.

A word on this clone: This sample also contains other DNA sequences that code for the same CDR3. The CDR3 protein is CASSFTGLNTEAFF. CDR3 nucleotide sequence: TGTGCCAGCAGCTTCACAGGGCTGAACACTGAAGCTTTCTTT. This chain uses TRBV7-2 with TRBJ1-1; D possibly corresponds to TRBD1 (6 bases). The CDR3 totals 14 residues. Germline CDR1 and CDR2: SGHTA and FQGNSA. V was clipped by 3 bases and J by 0 bases, with 8 bases between them.